One sample yielded the 7 T cell receptor beta chains listed below, sequenced in a study of T cell responses to AZD1222 COVID-19 vaccine. The table came from immunoSEQ multiplex PCR; TCRdb's copy has only in-frame clones and leaves some out. The table records 150,000 or so clones, about 91% of them present only once. The starting material was peripheral blood, obtained 28 days after the second AZD1222 dose. Receptors originate from an adult who received the AZD1222 COVID-19 vaccine.

The chain links TRBV5-1 to TRBJ2-5; 7 nucleotides align to TRBD2. The V gene's germline CDR1 is SGHRS and CDR2 YFSETQ. With V trimmed by 2 bases and J by 5 bases, 12 bases remained unmatched. This CDR3 is built from 16 residues. The CDR3 nucleotides read TGCGCCAGCAGCTTTGACCGGGGGGTCGGAGATGAGACCCAGTACTTC. Its translation is CASSFDRGVGDETQYF.

The gene calls are TRBV6-5 and TRBJ1-2; 7 positions agree with TRBD1. Germline V lookup: CDR1 MNHEY, CDR2 SVGAGI. This CDR3 has 13 residues. Trimming at V came to 2 bases and at J to 6 bases, leaving 3 bases not matched to a gene. Here the CDR3 reads CASSYGRGHGYTF. The CDR3 bases are TGTGCCAGCAGTTACGGGAGGGGGCATGGCTACACCTTC.

The V and J genes are TRBV27 and TRBJ1-5; D remains ambiguous. CDR1 and CDR2 (germline): MNHEY, SMNVEV (reference sequence). This CDR3 has 15 residues. The V end lost 6 bases, the J end lost 4 bases, and 16 bases lay between the germline ends. CDR3 in amino acids: CASSLVRAINQPQHF. The CDR3 nucleotides are TGTGCCAGCAGCCTAGTTCGGGCTATTAATCAGCCCCAGCATTTT.

The V and J genes are TRBV2 and TRBJ2-7, with no clear D. CDR1 SNHLY and CDR2 FYNNEI come from the germline V gene. The CDR3 has 12 residues. Deletions cut 4 bases from V and 4 bases from J, with 8 bases between. CDR3 amino acids: CASSGPGYEQYF. In DNA, the CDR3 is TGTGCCAGCAGTGGCCCAGGTTACGAGCAGTACTTC.

This sequence joins TRBV7-9 and TRBJ1-4, with a tentative D call TRBD1 (5 bases). Germline lookup yields CDR1 SEHNR and CDR2 FQNEAQ (reference sequence). The CDR3 has 12 residues. Trimming took 5 bases from V and 13 from J, leaving 14 bases between them. Here the CDR3 DNA reads TGTGCCAGCAGCCCGGACAACGTTATACTGTTTTTT. It translates to CASSPDNVILFF.

The CDR3 bases are TGTGCCAGCAGCCCCAGACTAGCGGGGGCGCCCGGGGGTCGGACCCAGTACTTC. Residues: CASSPRLAGAPGGRTQYF. J is TRBJ2-5 and V is TRBV7-8; 12 positions match TRBD2. V dropped 5 bases and J dropped 7; count of bases not matched to a gene: 17. Germline CDR1 SGHVS, CDR2 FQNEAQ. This CDR3 spans 18 amino acids.

The rearrangement uses TRBV6-5 and TRBJ2-3; tentatively, D is TRBD2 (6 bases). This CDR3 has 14 amino acids. Germline CDR1 is MNHEY and CDR2 is SVGAGI. V dropped 6 bases and J dropped 3 bases, with 13 bases sitting between them. CDR3 residues: CASRGIGGTDTQYF. CDR3 DNA: TGTGCCAGCAGGGGAATCGGGGGAACAGATACGCAGTATTTT.